This T cell receptor beta chain is drawn from a study of blood T cell repertoires in COVID-19. Study information: Samples of COVID-19 (acute and convalescent) were obtained from the United States, Italy and Spain. PBMCs, B-cell-depleted T cells, or T cells provided the cDNA or gDNA that made up the material.

Germline CDR1 and CDR2: LNHDA and SQIVND (reference sequence). The CDR3 sequence is 14 residues long. Germline trimming cut 6 bases from V and 5 bases from J; bases unmatched to any gene: 5. In the authors' workflow: By means of reference gene primer amplification, nucleated cell counts were estimated. The table came from immunoSEQ multiplex PCR; TCRdb's copy has only in-frame clones and leaves some out. V and J calls plus clone size are reproduced from that table; the DNA served to infer D and trimming. Among about 79,000 clones, around 89% were seen once, and the ten largest hold about 14%. Sample: peripheral blood. This TCR came from a man between 70 and 80 years old with active or convalescent COVID-19. The rearrangement uses TRBV19 and TRBJ2-7, with 12 bases matching TRBD1. Here the CDR3 reads CASRAGTGGHEQYF. The CDR3 nucleotides are TGTGCCAGTAGGGCCGGGACAGGGGGCCACGAGCAGTACTTC.